Listed below are T cell receptor beta chains from one sample, sequenced in a study of identical twins. TCRdb used MiXCR to reprocess the 5' RACE reads, holding one entry per CDR3 protein. The sample lists a few hundred thousand distinct CDR3 sequences; roughly 9.8% were seen once. These data also formed part of another study, on yellow fever vaccine responses in identical twins.

Material for sequencing was CD8+ T cells sorted from blood. The receptors were sampled from a woman aged 18 to 35 in good health. CDR3s include the opening cysteine and the closing phenylalanine or tryptophan. The order of the fields is clone size, V gene, D gene, J gene, CDR3 protein, CDR3 DNA. D genes are given only for firm matches. Clone size is not always given. Where it is, it says once, few, many or a class for expanded clones.

clone_size: few
v_call: TRBV27
d_call: TRBD1
j_call: TRBJ2-5
cdr3_aa: CASRPDRGYGQTQYF
cdr3_nt: TGTGCCAGCCGCCCAGACAGGGGGTATGGTCAGACCCAGTACTTC

clone_size: .
v_call: TRBV20-1
d_call: TRBD2
j_call: TRBJ2-7
cdr3_aa: CSAELADGYEQYF
cdr3_nt: TGCAGTGCAGAACTAGCGGATGGGTACGAGCAGTACTTC

clone_size: many
v_call: TRBV20-1
d_call: TRBD1
j_call: TRBJ2-1
cdr3_aa: CSPRGGTGGNEQFF
cdr3_nt: TGCAGCCCCAGAGGGGGGACAGGGGGAAATGAGCAGTTCTTC

clone_size: many
v_call: TRBV20-1
d_call: TRBD2
j_call: TRBJ2-3
cdr3_aa: CSARDILAGLDTQYF
cdr3_nt: TGCAGTGCCAGGGACATACTAGCGGGGTTAGATACGCAGTATTTT

clone_size: .
v_call: TRBV28
d_call: .
j_call: TRBJ2-4
cdr3_aa: CASKVNTNGIQYF
cdr3_nt: TGTGCCAGCAAGGTGAACACGAACGGCATTCAGTACTTC

clone_size: many
v_call: TRBV5-1
d_call: .
j_call: TRBJ2-7
cdr3_aa: CASSLGDSSFYEQYF
cdr3_nt: TGCGCCAGCAGCTTGGGGGACTCCTCATTCTACGAGCAGTACTTC

clone_size: many
v_call: TRBV6-2/TRBV6-3
d_call: .
j_call: TRBJ2-5
cdr3_aa: CASSYSWEETQYF
cdr3_nt: TGTGCCAGCAGTTACTCATGGGAAGAGACCCAGTACTTC

clone_size: many
v_call: TRBV7-9
d_call: TRBD1
j_call: TRBJ2-7
cdr3_aa: CASSGRDSSYEQYF
cdr3_nt: TGTGCCAGCAGCGGCCGGGACAGCTCCTACGAGCAGTACTTC

clone_size: few
v_call: TRBV4-1
d_call: TRBD1
j_call: TRBJ1-4
cdr3_aa: CASSQATGDEKLFF
cdr3_nt: TGCGCCAGCAGCCAAGCGACAGGGGATGAAAAACTGTTTTTT

clone_size: .
v_call: TRBV7-6
d_call: .
j_call: TRBJ2-4
cdr3_aa: CASSLGRDKKNIQYF
cdr3_nt: TGTGCCAGCAGCTTAGGCCGGGACAAAAAAAACATTCAGTACTTC

clone_size: many
v_call: TRBV3-1
d_call: .
j_call: TRBJ2-7
cdr3_aa: CASSRTRANYEQYF
cdr3_nt: TGTGCCAGCAGCCGGACCCGCGCCAACTACGAGCAGTACTTC

clone_size: many
v_call: TRBV29-1
d_call: TRBD2
j_call: TRBJ2-7
cdr3_aa: CSVALAGAYEQYF
cdr3_nt: TGCAGCGTTGCTCTAGCGGGGGCCTACGAGCAGTACTTC

clone_size: many
v_call: TRBV27
d_call: .
j_call: TRBJ1-5
cdr3_aa: CASQLGGSNQPQHF
cdr3_nt: TGTGCCAGCCAGCTGGGCGGTAGCAATCAGCCCCAGCATTTT

clone_size: .
v_call: TRBV6-1
d_call: .
j_call: TRBJ1-2
cdr3_aa: CASSEAVGAPSSGYTF
cdr3_nt: TGTGCCAGCAGTGAAGCTGTGGGCGCTCCCTCCAGTGGCTACACCTTC

clone_size: many
v_call: TRBV20-1
d_call: .
j_call: TRBJ2-1
cdr3_aa: CSARDQVVEQFF
cdr3_nt: TGCAGTGCTAGAGATCAGGTAGTAGAGCAGTTCTTC

clone_size: many
v_call: TRBV7-9
d_call: .
j_call: TRBJ2-3
cdr3_aa: CASSYPVRTADTQYF
cdr3_nt: TGTGCCAGCAGCTATCCCGTCCGGACTGCAGATACGCAGTATTTT

clone_size: few
v_call: TRBV27
d_call: .
j_call: TRBJ1-1
cdr3_aa: CASSSWGQSEAFF
cdr3_nt: TGTGCCAGCAGCTCGTGGGGGCAGAGTGAAGCTTTCTTT

clone_size: few
v_call: TRBV2
d_call: .
j_call: TRBJ2-1
cdr3_aa: CASSGLAIEQFF
cdr3_nt: TGTGCCAGCAGTGGGCTAGCCATTGAGCAGTTCTTC

clone_size: many
v_call: TRBV7-9
d_call: .
j_call: TRBJ2-2
cdr3_aa: CASRPGAGELFF
cdr3_nt: TGTGCCAGCAGACCAGGGGCCGGGGAGCTGTTTTTT

clone_size: .
v_call: TRBV29-1
d_call: .
j_call: TRBJ1-2
cdr3_aa: CSVTGGFNGYTF
cdr3_nt: TGCAGCGTGACGGGGGGTTTCAATGGCTACACCTTC

clone_size: few
v_call: TRBV29-1
d_call: TRBD2
j_call: TRBJ2-3
cdr3_aa: CSVEEHLAADTQYF
cdr3_nt: TGCAGCGTTGAAGAACACCTAGCGGCAGATACGCAGTATTTT

clone_size: .
v_call: TRBV7-2
d_call: TRBD1
j_call: TRBJ2-5
cdr3_aa: CASSHAGQGLETQYF
cdr3_nt: TGTGCCAGCAGCCATGCGGGACAGGGGTTGGAGACCCAGTACTTC

clone_size: many
v_call: TRBV9
d_call: .
j_call: TRBJ1-2
cdr3_aa: CASSEGILNYGYTF
cdr3_nt: TGTGCCAGCAGTGAAGGGATACTTAACTATGGCTACACCTTC

clone_size: .
v_call: TRBV20-1
d_call: TRBD2
j_call: TRBJ2-5
cdr3_aa: CSIQREGHEGGEETQYF
cdr3_nt: TGCAGTATTCAGCGGGAGGGCCACGAAGGGGGAGAAGAGACCCAGTACTTC

clone_size: many
v_call: TRBV4-2
d_call: TRBD1
j_call: TRBJ2-1
cdr3_aa: CASSLPGTGIGRYNEQFF
cdr3_nt: TGTGCCAGCAGTCTTCCCGGGACAGGGATAGGTAGATACAATGAGCAGTTCTTC

clone_size: many
v_call: TRBV20-1
d_call: TRBD1
j_call: TRBJ2-7
cdr3_aa: CSPERDRPFYEQYF
cdr3_nt: TGCAGTCCAGAACGGGACAGACCCTTCTACGAGCAGTACTTC

clone_size: few
v_call: TRBV10-3
d_call: .
j_call: TRBJ2-5
cdr3_aa: CAISESFWTEVETQYF
cdr3_nt: TGTGCCATCAGTGAGTCGTTTTGGACAGAGGTAGAGACCCAGTACTTC

clone_size: .
v_call: TRBV6-2/TRBV6-3
d_call: TRBD1
j_call: TRBJ2-1
cdr3_aa: CASNWDSGGRGNEQFF
cdr3_nt: TGTGCCAGCAATTGGGATTCAGGGGGCAGAGGAAATGAGCAGTTCTTC

clone_size: few
v_call: TRBV2
d_call: .
j_call: TRBJ2-7
cdr3_aa: CASKGSYYEQYF
cdr3_nt: TGTGCCAGCAAGGGGTCCTACTACGAGCAGTACTTC

clone_size: few
v_call: TRBV6-2/TRBV6-3
d_call: TRBD2
j_call: TRBJ2-7
cdr3_aa: CASSYVAGGFEQYF
cdr3_nt: TGTGCCAGCAGTTACGTGGCGGGAGGTTTCGAGCAGTACTTC

clone_size: few
v_call: TRBV7-9
d_call: .
j_call: TRBJ1-6
cdr3_aa: CASSLGIPNSYNSPLHF
cdr3_nt: TGTGCCAGCAGCTTAGGGATCCCGAACTCCTATAATTCACCCCTCCACTTT

clone_size: .
v_call: TRBV27
d_call: TRBD2
j_call: TRBJ2-1
cdr3_aa: CASSGGEGSYNEQFF
cdr3_nt: TGTGCCAGCAGTGGAGGGGAGGGCTCCTACAATGAGCAGTTCTTC

clone_size: .
v_call: TRBV28
d_call: .
j_call: TRBJ1-1
cdr3_aa: CASIDPLNTEAFF
cdr3_nt: TGTGCCAGTATTGATCCTTTGAACACTGAAGCTTTCTTT

clone_size: many
v_call: TRBV10-3
d_call: TRBD2
j_call: TRBJ2-1
cdr3_aa: CAISSGLAGENNEQFF
cdr3_nt: TGTGCCATCAGTTCAGGACTAGCGGGAGAGAACAATGAGCAGTTCTTC

clone_size: few
v_call: TRBV6-1
d_call: .
j_call: TRBJ2-1
cdr3_aa: CASRSGYEQFF
cdr3_nt: TGTGCCAGCAGGAGTGGGTATGAGCAGTTCTTC

clone_size: few
v_call: TRBV9
d_call: .
j_call: TRBJ2-2
cdr3_aa: CASSVDGGSPGELFF
cdr3_nt: TGTGCCAGCAGCGTAGACGGGGGAAGTCCCGGGGAGCTGTTTTTT

clone_size: many
v_call: TRBV7-9
d_call: TRBD2
j_call: TRBJ2-7
cdr3_aa: CASSLAGDSEQYF
cdr3_nt: TGTGCCAGCAGCCTAGCGGGAGATAGCGAGCAGTACTTC

clone_size: many
v_call: TRBV6-2/TRBV6-3
d_call: TRBD2
j_call: TRBJ2-1
cdr3_aa: CASIDVWSSGSYDEQFF
cdr3_nt: TGTGCCAGCATAGATGTTTGGTCGAGCGGGAGTTACGATGAGCAGTTCTTC

clone_size: few
v_call: TRBV7-2
d_call: TRBD2
j_call: TRBJ2-7
cdr3_aa: CASSLTGLAGTVYEQYF
cdr3_nt: TGTGCCAGCAGCTTAACCGGACTAGCGGGAACTGTCTACGAGCAGTACTTC

clone_size: many
v_call: TRBV29-1
d_call: TRBD1
j_call: TRBJ2-1
cdr3_aa: CSVEEGTGGFNNEQFF
cdr3_nt: TGCAGCGTTGAAGAAGGGACAGGGGGCTTCAACAATGAGCAGTTCTTC

clone_size: .
v_call: TRBV4-2
d_call: .
j_call: TRBJ2-7
cdr3_aa: CASSRLLEAYEQYF
cdr3_nt: TGTGCCAGCAGCCGACTCCTGGAGGCGTACGAGCAGTACTTC

clone_size: few
v_call: TRBV28
d_call: TRBD1
j_call: TRBJ2-2
cdr3_aa: CASSLDRGVGELFF
cdr3_nt: TGTGCCAGCAGTTTAGACAGGGGGGTCGGGGAGCTGTTTTTT

clone_size: many
v_call: TRBV12-3/TRBV12-4
d_call: .
j_call: TRBJ1-2
cdr3_aa: CASSLGGYEVGYTF
cdr3_nt: TGTGCCAGCAGTTTGGGGGGCTACGAGGTTGGCTACACCTTC

clone_size: .
v_call: TRBV20-1
d_call: .
j_call: TRBJ2-3
cdr3_aa: CSAREVSTDTQYF
cdr3_nt: TGCAGTGCTAGAGAAGTAAGCACAGATACGCAGTATTTT

clone_size: many
v_call: TRBV29-1
d_call: TRBD1
j_call: TRBJ2-7
cdr3_aa: CSVEQGAYEQYF
cdr3_nt: TGCAGCGTTGAGCAGGGGGCCTACGAGCAGTACTTC

clone_size: .
v_call: TRBV9
d_call: TRBD2
j_call: TRBJ2-1
cdr3_aa: CASSSGTSGGGTDEQFF
cdr3_nt: TGTGCCAGCAGCTCAGGGACTAGCGGGGGGGGGACGGATGAGCAGTTCTTC

clone_size: many
v_call: TRBV20-1
d_call: TRBD1
j_call: TRBJ2-7
cdr3_aa: CSARDPTTGITYEQYF
cdr3_nt: TGCAGTGCTAGAGATCCAACGACAGGGATCACCTACGAGCAGTACTTC